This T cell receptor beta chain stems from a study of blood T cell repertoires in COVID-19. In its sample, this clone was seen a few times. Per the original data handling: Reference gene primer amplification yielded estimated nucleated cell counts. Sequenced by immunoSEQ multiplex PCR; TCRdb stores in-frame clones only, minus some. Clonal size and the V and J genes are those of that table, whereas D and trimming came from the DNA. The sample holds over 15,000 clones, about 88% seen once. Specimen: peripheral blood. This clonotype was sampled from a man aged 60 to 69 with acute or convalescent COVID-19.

The CDR3 is CASGQRGKGDTQYF. The CDR3 DNA follows: TGTGCCAGCGGACAGCGAGGGAAAGGTGATACGCAGTATTTT. The chain is built from TRBV6-5 and TRBJ2-3; possible D gene TRBD1, 6 bases. CDR3 length equals 14 residues. Trimming removed 8 bases from V and 6 bases from J, with 18 bases in between. The germline gives CDR1 MNHEY, CDR2 SVGAGI.